Below are 16 T cell receptor beta chains sequenced from a single sample in a study of blood T cell repertoires in COVID-19 (TCRdb year 2020). Libraries came from the immunoSEQ multiplex PCR assay. Here the immuneACCESS table is served through TCRdb, limited to in-frame sequences with V and J called. Missing clones are a known gap in these copies; in checked studies unresolved V genes cover under half, and the rest lacks a known reason. For this sample there are over 250,000 clones; 75% to 90% appear just once. Together, the top ten hold roughly 2.1% of the sample. The sequencing input was peripheral blood. These receptors all stem from a middle-aged man with acute or convalescent COVID-19.

The CDR3 bases are TGTGCCAGTAGTATACTGGGCCAGGGGGGCCCGGAGCTGTTTTTT. Translation gives CASSILGQGGPELFF. This chain uses TRBV19 with TRBJ2-2; D perhaps matches TRBD1 (7 bases). CDR1 is LNHDA and CDR2 is SQIVND in the germline V gene (reference sequence). V was trimmed by 2 bases and J by 10 bases, leaving 17 bases between them. This CDR3 is 15 amino acids long.

This rearrangement joins TRBV27 to TRBJ1-1, with D perhaps TRBD1 (6 bases). This CDR3 is built from 13 residues. CDR1 and CDR2 from the germline V gene are MNHEY and SMNVEV (reference sequence). Trimming left V 3 bases short and J 8 bases short, with 13 bases between. DNA of the CDR3: TGTGCCAGCAGTTTTCGGACAGACGGAGAAGCTTTCTTT. Protein: CASSFRTDGEAFF.

The V and J genes are TRBV11-3 and TRBJ2-3; weak D call: TRBD1 (5 bases). CDR1 and CDR2 from the germline V gene are SGHNT and YENEEA. CDR3 length equals 12 residues. V was cut by 5 bases and J by 5 bases, with 8 bases left in between. The CDR3: CASSRQLDTQYF. Written as DNA, the CDR3 is TGTGCCAGCAGCCGACAGTTAGATACGCAGTATTTT.

This clone appeared a single time. The CDR3 coding sequence is TGTGCCAGCAGCTCAGTTAGACGGGGTGAAGCTTTCTTT. This gives the protein CASSSVRRGEAFF. The J gene is TRBJ1-1, the V gene TRBV12-3 or TRBV12-4; D gene unclear. Trimming left V 6 bases short and J 7 bases short, with 15 bases between. The CDR3 has 13 amino acids.

J is TRBJ1-1 and V is TRBV11-2, with a tentative D call TRBD1 (5 bases). Germline V lookup: CDR1 SGHAT, CDR2 FQNNGV. The V end was cut by 8 bases, the J end by 0 bases, with 13 bases between. The CDR3 is 14 residues long. The CDR3 sequence is CASGPGLVNTEAFF. CDR3 DNA: TGTGCCAGCGGACCGGGACTGGTGAACACTGAAGCTTTCTTT.

The genes are TRBV5-1 and TRBJ2-5, with 10 bases fitting TRBD2. This CDR3 is 16 amino acids long. V shed 0 bases and J 2 bases; nucleotides not matched to a gene: 4. CDR1 SGHRS and CDR2 YFSETQ come from the germline V gene. The CDR3 DNA is TGCGCCAGCAGCTTGGATAGCGGGGGGTTACAAGAGACCCAGTACTTC. Its protein is CASSLDSGGLQETQYF.

This clone was seen just once. The gene calls are TRBV5-4 and TRBJ1-2; no clear D gene. Deletions cut 4 bases from V and 3 bases from J, with 13 bases between. CDR1 SGHNT and CDR2 YYREEE come from the germline V gene (reference sequence). The CDR3 spans 14 residues. CDR3 in DNA: TGTGCCAGCAGCCCGGCGGGTTGGGACTATGGCTACACCTTC. Encoded protein: CASSPAGWDYGYTF.

The chain uses TRBV5-1 and TRBJ1-4; D is unclear. This CDR3 is built from 15 residues. Germline V gene lookup returns CDR1 SGHRS and CDR2 YFSETQ. V was shortened by 0 bases and J by 3 bases, with 9 bases between the two germline ends. CDR3: CASSLEQKANEKLFF. The CDR3, as DNA: TGCGCCAGCAGCTTGGAACAGAAAGCTAATGAAAAACTGTTTTTT.

In this sample, this clone turned up a few times. This rearrangement joins TRBV2 to TRBJ2-7, with 7 bases identical to TRBD1. V gave up 6 bases and J gave up 3 bases; unmatched junction bases: 8. Per the germline V gene, CDR1 is SNHLY and CDR2 is FYNNEI. The CDR3 covers 14 residues. The CDR3 nucleotides are TGTGCCAGCAGAATGGCAGGGGGTGTCTACGAGCAGTACTTC. Its protein is CASRMAGGVYEQYF. Full variable domain (rest looked up from reference TRBV2 and TRBJ2-7): EPEVTQTPSHQVTQMGQEVILRCVPISNHLYFYWYRQILGQKVEFLVSFYNNEISEKSEIFDDQFSVERPDGSNFTLKIRSTKLEDSAMYFCASRMAGGVYEQYFGPGTRLTVT.

CDR3 in DNA: TGTGCCAGCAGCCATCCCAACAATGAGCAGTTCTTC. This gives the protein CASSHPNNEQFF. The rearrangement joins TRBV9 to TRBJ2-1; D gene uncertain. There are 12 residues in the CDR3. CDR1 and CDR2 (germline): SGDLS, YYNGEE. The V end was cut by 4 bases, the J end by 5 bases, with 7 bases between.

This chain connects TRBV10-3 to TRBJ1-1; no definite D call. V was cut by 5 bases and J by 3 bases, with 13 bases left in between. The CDR3 runs 14 residues. Germline lookup yields CDR1 ENHRY and CDR2 SYGVKD. CDR3 sequence reads: CAISPRVGDTEAFF. The CDR3 coding sequence is TGTGCCATCAGTCCCCGGGTCGGAGACACTGAAGCTTTCTTT.

The gene calls are TRBV28 and TRBJ2-7, with 8 bases matching TRBD1. Trimming cost V 4 bases and J 4 bases; bases outside gene matches: 9. The CDR3 runs 15 residues. Germline V CDR1 and CDR2: MDHEN, SYDVKM. CDR3 coding DNA: TGTGCCAGCAGTTCCCGACAGGGGATGGGTTACGAGCAGTACTTC. Amino acids: CASSSRQGMGYEQYF.

This chain links TRBV9 with TRBJ1-2, with TRBD1 matching 8 bases. Looked up from germline, CDR1 is SGDLS and CDR2 is YYNGEE. The CDR3 consists of 16 residues. With 2 bases clipped from V and 4 bases from J, the junction kept 10 bases outside the gene matches. In DNA form, the CDR3 reads TGTGCCAGCAGCGTCAACGACAGGGGCTCGGTCTATGGCTACACCTTC. Its protein is CASSVNDRGSVYGYTF.

The V call is TRBV30, the J call TRBJ2-3; D perhaps matches TRBD2 (6 bases). Germline V gene lookup returns CDR1 GTSNPN and CDR2 SVGIG (reference sequence). The CDR3 runs to 13 residues. V was clipped by 2 bases and J by 2 bases, with 8 bases between them. This CDR3 is CAWSPGDTDTQYF. The CDR3 nucleotides are TGTGCCTGGAGTCCGGGGGACACAGATACGCAGTATTTT.

This clone has more than one count but fewer than ten. The chain couples TRBV30 to TRBJ1-6; 8 bases agree with TRBD1. V gave up 1 base and J gave up 9 bases; unmatched junction bases: 2. The length of the CDR3 is 13 residues. The V gene's germline CDR1 is GTSNPN and CDR2 SVGIG (reference sequence). The CDR3 is CAWSGGQASPLHF. The CDR3 DNA reads TGTGCCTGGAGTGGGGGACAGGCTTCACCCCTCCACTTT.

The chain links TRBV19 to TRBJ1-1, with D perhaps matching TRBD1 (6 bases). The CDR3 totals 14 residues. Germline CDR1 reads LNHDA; CDR2 reads SQIVND (reference sequence). Trimming stripped 5 bases from V and 7 bases from J, with 17 bases between. The CDR3 loop reads CASSSTNRVGEAFF. In DNA form, the CDR3 reads TGTGCCAGTAGTTCCACTAACAGGGTCGGTGAAGCTTTCTTT. Based on the CDR3 plus reference TRBV19 and TRBJ1-1, the full variable domain is DGGITQSPKYLFRKEGQNVTLSCEQNLNHDAMYWYRQDPGQGLRLIYYSQIVNDFQKGDIAEGYSVSREKKESFPLTVTSAQKNPTAFYLCASSSTNRVGEAFFGQGTRLTVV.